This paragraph reports one T cell receptor beta chain. Its antigen is unidentified. The V gene's germline CDR1 is MDHEN and CDR2 SYDVKM. The CDR3 consists of 15 residues. Trimming shortened V by 5 bases and J by 4 bases, and 17 bases separated the two germline ends. This entry comes from a study of blood T cells in healthy people across ages. Study-wide results and limits: Long-lived donors exceeded aged donors in naive CD4+ cells and diversity.

The sample providers were healthy Caucasian people from Russia, aged roughly 6 to 95. Per-sample yields of isolated PBMCs were at least 6 million. Primed by a sample-barcoded 5' primer and a J-beta primer mix, a second PCR proceeded for 7 to 11 cycles. With 12 random nucleotides, a template-switch adaptor tagged each individual cDNA molecule. One entry per CDR3 protein, called by TCRdb with MiXCR from the 5' RACE reads. The sample has under 2,000,000 distinct CDR3 sequences, about 50% seen once. Sequencing used blood. This chain links TRBV28 with TRBJ2-5, with a weak D call TRBD2 (7 bases). The source is a middle-aged woman in good health. The CDR3 sequence: CASSTWGGQGETQYF. In nucleotides, the CDR3 is TGTGCCAGCAGTACCTGGGGGGGACAAGGAGAGACCCAGTACTTC. Using reference TRBV28 and TRBJ2-5 for the parts outside the CDR3, the full variable domain is DVKVTQSSRYLVKRTGEKVFLECVQDMDHENMFWYRQDPGLGLRLIYFSYDVKMKEKGDIPEGYSVSREKKERFSLILESASTNQTSMYLCASSTWGGQGETQYFGPGTRLLVL.